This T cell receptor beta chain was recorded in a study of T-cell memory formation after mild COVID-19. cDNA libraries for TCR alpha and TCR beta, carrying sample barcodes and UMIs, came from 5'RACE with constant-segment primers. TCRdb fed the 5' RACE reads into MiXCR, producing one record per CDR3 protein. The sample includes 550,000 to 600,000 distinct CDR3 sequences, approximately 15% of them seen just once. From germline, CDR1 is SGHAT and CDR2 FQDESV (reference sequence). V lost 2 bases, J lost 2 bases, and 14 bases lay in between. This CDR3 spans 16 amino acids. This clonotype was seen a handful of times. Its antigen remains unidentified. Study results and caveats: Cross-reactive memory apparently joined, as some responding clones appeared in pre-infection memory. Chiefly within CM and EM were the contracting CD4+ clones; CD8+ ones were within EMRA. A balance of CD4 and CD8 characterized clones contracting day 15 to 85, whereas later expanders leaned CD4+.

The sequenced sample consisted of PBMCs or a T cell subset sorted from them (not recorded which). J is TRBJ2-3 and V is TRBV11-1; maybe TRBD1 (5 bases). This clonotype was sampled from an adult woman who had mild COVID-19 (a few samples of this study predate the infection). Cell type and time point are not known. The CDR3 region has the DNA TGTGCCAGCAGCTTACGGCAGCCAGGACACACAGATACGCAGTATTTT. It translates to CASSLRQPGHTDTQYF.